This T cell receptor (beta chain) was observed in a study of T-cell memory formation after mild COVID-19. Overall study results and limits: Clones shrinking between day 15 and 85 showed a balanced CD4/CD8 split, and those that grew later tilted toward CD4+. The finding that pre-infection memory included some responding clones suggested that cross-reactive memory joined.

Constant-segment primers served in 5'RACE that generated TCR alpha and TCR beta cDNA libraries bearing sample barcodes and UMIs. TCRdb processed the 5' RACE reads anew with MiXCR; each CDR3 protein has one entry. The profile covers about 410,000 distinct CDR3 sequences, with over 15% appearing a single time and under 25% taken by the ten largest. In the case of this clonotype: Its antigen is currently unknown.

There are 13 residues in the CDR3. CDR1 and CDR2 (germline): MGHRA, YSYEKL. Trimming pared 3 bases from V and 5 bases from J, leaving 10 bases between. The chain links TRBV4-1 to TRBJ2-5, with D perhaps matching TRBD2 (5 bases). The sequence was obtained from a man between 18 and 29 years old who had mild COVID-19 (a few samples of this study predate the infection). Cell type and time point are not known. The source material was PBMCs or a T cell subset sorted from them (not recorded which). CDR3: CASSQWTGETQYF. The CDR3 DNA reads as TGCGCCAGCAGCCAGTGGACGGGGGAGACCCAGTACTTC.